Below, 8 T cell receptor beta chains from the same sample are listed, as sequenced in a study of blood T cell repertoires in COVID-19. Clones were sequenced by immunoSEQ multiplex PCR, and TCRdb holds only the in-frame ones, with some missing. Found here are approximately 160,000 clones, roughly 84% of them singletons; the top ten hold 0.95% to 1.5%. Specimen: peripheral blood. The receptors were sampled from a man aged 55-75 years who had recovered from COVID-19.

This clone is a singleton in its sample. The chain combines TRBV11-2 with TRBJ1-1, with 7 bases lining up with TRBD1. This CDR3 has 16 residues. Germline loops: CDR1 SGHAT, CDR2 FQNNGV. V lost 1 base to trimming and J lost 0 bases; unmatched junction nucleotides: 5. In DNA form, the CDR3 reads TGTGCCAGCAGCTTAGTCCGGGACAGTTTGAACACTGAAGCTTTCTTT. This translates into CASSLVRDSLNTEAFF.

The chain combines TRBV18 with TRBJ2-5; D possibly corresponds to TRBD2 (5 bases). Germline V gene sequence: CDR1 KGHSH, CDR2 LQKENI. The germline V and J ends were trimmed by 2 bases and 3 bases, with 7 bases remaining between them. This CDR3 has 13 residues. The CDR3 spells CASSPGEKETQYF. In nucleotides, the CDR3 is TGTGCCAGCTCACCAGGGGAGAAAGAGACCCAGTACTTC.

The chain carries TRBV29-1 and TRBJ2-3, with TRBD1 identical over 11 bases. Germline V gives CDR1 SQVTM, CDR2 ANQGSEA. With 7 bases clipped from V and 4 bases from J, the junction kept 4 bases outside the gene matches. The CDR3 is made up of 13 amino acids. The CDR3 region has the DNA TGCAGCGGTCCGGGACAGGGGGCAGATACGCAGTATTTT. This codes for CSGPGQGADTQYF.

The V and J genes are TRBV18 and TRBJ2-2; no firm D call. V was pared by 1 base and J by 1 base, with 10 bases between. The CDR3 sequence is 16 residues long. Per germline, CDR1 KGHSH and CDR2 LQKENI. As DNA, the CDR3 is TGTGCCAGCTCACCACTGCGCGGAGAGAACACCGGGGAGCTGTTTTTT. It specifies CASSPLRGENTGELFF.

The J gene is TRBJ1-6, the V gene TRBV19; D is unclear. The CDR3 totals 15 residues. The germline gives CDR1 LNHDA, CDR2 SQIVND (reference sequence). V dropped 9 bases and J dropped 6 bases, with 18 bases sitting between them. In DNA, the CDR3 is TGTGCCAGCGCCTTCGATTCGGCAGGTAATTCACCCCTCCACTTT. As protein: CASAFDSAGNSPLHF.

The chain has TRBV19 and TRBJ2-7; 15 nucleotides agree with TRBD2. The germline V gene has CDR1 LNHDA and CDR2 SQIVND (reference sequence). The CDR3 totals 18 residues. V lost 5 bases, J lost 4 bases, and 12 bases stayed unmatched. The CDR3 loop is CASSPRLGLAGGLYEQYF. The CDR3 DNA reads TGTGCCAGTAGTCCACGTCTCGGACTAGCGGGGGGGCTGTACGAGCAGTACTTC.

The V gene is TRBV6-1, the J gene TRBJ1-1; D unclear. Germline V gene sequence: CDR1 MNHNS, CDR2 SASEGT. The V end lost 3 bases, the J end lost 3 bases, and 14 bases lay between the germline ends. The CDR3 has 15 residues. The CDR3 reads CASSDDERVDTEAFF. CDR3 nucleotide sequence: TGTGCCAGCAGTGACGATGAGAGGGTAGACACTGAAGCTTTCTTT.

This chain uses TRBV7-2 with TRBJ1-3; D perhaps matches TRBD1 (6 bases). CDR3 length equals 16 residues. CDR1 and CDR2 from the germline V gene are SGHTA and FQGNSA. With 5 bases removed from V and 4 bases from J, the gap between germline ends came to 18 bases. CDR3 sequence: CASSPFQGSTGNTIYF. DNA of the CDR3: TGTGCCAGCAGCCCATTCCAGGGGTCGACAGGAAACACCATATATTTT.